This entry lists 23 T cell receptor beta chains sequenced from one sample in a study of blood T cells in healthy people across ages. Primed by a sample-barcoded 5' primer and a J-beta primer mix, a second PCR proceeded for about 6 to 11 cycles. MiXCR, applied by TCRdb to the 5' RACE reads, yields one record per CDR3 protein. The table has about 2 million distinct CDR3 sequences, approximately 50% seen once; the top ten hold approximately 2.1%. Specimen: blood. The receptor set was obtained from a woman in her forties in good health.

This rearrangement joins TRBV6-2 or TRBV6-3 to TRBJ2-1; 14 bases fit TRBD2. Germline lookup yields CDR1 MNHEY and CDR2 SVGEGT. The CDR3 runs to 15 residues. The junction had 9 bases not matched to a gene; V was cut back by 7 bases and J by 10 bases. The CDR3 loop is CASTPGLAGASEQFF. The CDR3 DNA reads TGTGCCAGCACCCCGGGACTAGCGGGAGCATCCGAGCAGTTCTTC.

The V and J genes are TRBV2 and TRBJ1-5; D uncertain. The CDR3 sequence is 14 residues long. Trimming took 4 bases from V and 4 from J, leaving 11 bases between them. CDR1 is SNHLY and CDR2 is FYNNEI in the germline V gene. The CDR3: CASSAGRPNQPQHF. The CDR3 DNA reads as TGTGCCAGCAGTGCGGGCAGGCCAAATCAGCCCCAGCATTTT.

The chain uses TRBV6-5 and TRBJ1-2; D unclear. Germline assignment: CDR1 MNHEY and CDR2 SVGAGI. The CDR3 length is 15 residues. The germline V and J ends were trimmed by 0 bases and 9 bases, with 17 bases remaining between them. The CDR3 coding sequence is TGTGCCAGCAGTTACTCGTCCCCAGGCCCGCGTAGCTACACCTTC. It specifies CASSYSSPGPRSYTF.

The chain couples TRBV4-3 to TRBJ1-2; D ambiguous. The CDR3 sequence is 15 residues long. Trimming left V 1 base short and J 5 bases short, with 14 bases between. Germline CDR1 LGHNA, CDR2 YSLEER. In nucleotides, the CDR3 is TGCGCCAGCAGCCAAGCTACCGGGTTAGCATATGGCTACACCTTC. It codes for CASSQATGLAYGYTF.

With respect to this clonotype: The junction differs from germline at one of its ends, possibly a read error. The chain couples TRBV4-3 to TRBJ2-1; D is perhaps TRBD1 (6 bases). The germline V gene encodes CDR1 LGHNA and CDR2 YSLEER. The CDR3 runs 14 residues. CDR3 sequence reads: CASSPRDTYNERYF. CDR3 DNA: TGCGCCAGCAGCCCCCGGGACACCTACAATGAGCGGTACTTC.

This sequence joins TRBV6-2 or TRBV6-3 and TRBJ2-4, with 7 bases fitting TRBD1. The J call is uncertain, as TRBJ2-5 better fits the DNA end. The CDR3 runs to 16 residues. Germline V lookup: CDR1 MNHEY, CDR2 SVGEGT. The CDR3 protein is CASSPPETGHQETQYF. CDR3 bases: TGTGCCAGCAGTCCCCCTGAGACAGGGCACCAAGAGACCCAGTACTTC.

This clonotype showed up just once. The chain uses TRBV20-1 and TRBJ1-2; 10 bases align to TRBD1. Germline CDR1 reads DFQATT; CDR2 reads SNEGSKA (reference sequence). The CDR3 length is 17 residues. The trim removed 1 base at V and 6 bases at J, leaving 14 bases unmatched. In DNA, the CDR3 is TGCAGTGCTAGAGCCTTAGACAGGGGGCGAATTCAGCATGGCTACACCTTC. It codes for CSARALDRGRIQHGYTF.

In its sample, this clonotype was seen a few times. The V and J genes are TRBV7-9 and TRBJ2-5; D remains ambiguous. Germline V gene lookup returns CDR1 SEHNR and CDR2 FQNEAQ (reference sequence). The CDR3 spans 15 residues. V lost 1 base and J lost 2, with 11 bases in between. DNA for the CDR3: TGTGCCAGCAGCTTAGTCCCCGGAAAACAAGAGACCCAGTACTTC. This gives the protein CASSLVPGKQETQYF.

V usage is TRBV6-2 or TRBV6-3 and J usage is TRBJ2-1; 12 bases fit TRBD2. Trimming at V came to 4 bases and at J to 14 bases, leaving 9 bases not matched to a gene. Germline CDR1 and CDR2: MNHEY and SVGEGT. This CDR3 comprises 14 residues. CDR3 sequence (DNA): TGTGCCAGCAGTTTCCCGACTAGCGGGGGTTTGAAGTTCTTC. It is translated as CASSFPTSGGLKFF.

The chain recombines TRBV6-4 with TRBJ2-1; no firm D call. CDR3 size: 13 residues. Trimming pared 4 bases from V and 5 bases from J, leaving 9 bases between. Germline lookup yields CDR1 MRHNA and CDR2 SNTAGT. CDR3 loop: CASSVRPNNEQFF. The CDR3 DNA reads TGTGCCAGCAGTGTCAGACCGAACAATGAGCAGTTCTTC.

V gene TRBV7-2 combines with J gene TRBJ2-4; D is perhaps TRBD2 (6 bases). This CDR3 is 16 amino acids long. Trimming pared 7 bases from V and 8 bases from J, leaving 24 bases between. The germline gives CDR1 SGHTA, CDR2 FQGNSA. The CDR3 protein is CASNARGRTSGDIQYF. In nucleotides, the CDR3 is TGTGCCAGCAACGCCCGCGGGCGGACTTCGGGGGACATTCAGTACTTC.

This clonotype was found a few times. The CDR3 region is CASSQGVLAGGGQEETQYF. CDR3 coding DNA: TGCGCCAGCAGCCAAGGAGTGCTAGCGGGGGGCGGTCAAGAAGAGACCCAGTACTTC. The J gene is TRBJ2-5, the V gene TRBV4-1; TRBD2 matches 11 bases. The CDR3 has 19 amino acids. CDR1 and CDR2 from the germline V gene are MGHRA and YSYEKL. The trim removed 1 base at V and 3 bases at J, leaving 13 bases unmatched.

The CDR3 region has the DNA TGTGCCAGCAGACCGTTCGGGGACAGTTTTAATTACGAGCAGTACTTC. Its translation is CASRPFGDSFNYEQYF. This chain connects TRBV5-6 to TRBJ2-7, with 7 bases that match TRBD1. This CDR3 is built from 16 residues. Germline loops: CDR1 SGHDT, CDR2 YYEEEE. J was trimmed by 4 bases and V by 5 bases; bases with no gene match: 15. Complete variable domain (other parts from reference TRBV5-6 and TRBJ2-7): DAGVTQSPTHLIKTRGQQVTLRCSPKSGHDTVSWYQQALGQGPQFIFQYYEEEERQRGNFPDRFSGHQFPNYSSELNVNALLLGDSALYLCASRPFGDSFNYEQYFGPGTRLTVT.

This clonotype was counted once. This CDR3 is CASIGGGRYNEQFF. The CDR3 DNA reads as TGTGCCAGCATTGGGGGGGGTCGGTACAATGAGCAGTTCTTC. The chain recombines TRBV2 with TRBJ2-1, with TRBD2 matching over 7 bases. CDR3 size: 14 residues. J lost 4 bases, V lost 7 bases, and 7 bases had no gene match. Germline CDR1 is SNHLY and CDR2 is FYNNEI.

The rearrangement uses TRBV6-6 and TRBJ2-7; 9 nucleotides match TRBD1. The germline gives CDR1 MNHNY, CDR2 SVGAGI (reference sequence). J lost 0 bases, V lost 5 bases, and 8 bases had no gene match. The CDR3 consists of 16 residues. The CDR3 loop reads CASSPLDRGLSYEQYF. CDR3 DNA sequence: TGTGCCAGCAGTCCGCTGGACAGGGGACTCTCCTACGAGCAGTACTTC.

This clonotype was found a few times. The genes are TRBV3-1 and TRBJ2-1; the match to TRBD2 covers 9 bases. J was trimmed by 8 bases and V by 3 bases; bases with no gene match: 5. The CDR3 spans 14 residues. Germline V gives CDR1 LGHDT, CDR2 YNNKEL (reference sequence). As DNA, the CDR3 is TGTGCCAGCAGCCAGCGACTAGCGGTGGATGAGCAGTTCTTC. This translates into CASSQRLAVDEQFF.

This clonotype occurred a few times. One end of the junction is discordant with germline, which a read error may explain. V is TRBV7-7 and J is TRBJ2-5; no clear D. The CDR3 runs to 13 residues. Germline assignment: CDR1 SSHAT and CDR2 FNYEAQ (reference sequence). The CDR3, as DNA: TGTGCTAGCAGCCCTCATGTTCTCGAGACCCAGTACTTC. Encoded protein: CASSPHVLETQYF.

This clonotype was found a few times. The genes are TRBV29-1 and TRBJ1-2; D gene ambiguous. The CDR3 totals 13 residues. V gave up 2 bases and J gave up 5 bases, with 12 bases separating them. Per germline, CDR1 SQVTM and CDR2 ANQGSEA. DNA for the CDR3: TGCAGCGTTGAAAGGCAGGAGAAATATGGCTACACCTTC. Protein: CSVERQEKYGYTF.

V and J are TRBV6-6 and TRBJ2-5; 8 bases match TRBD2. V lost 0 bases and J lost 4; bases outside the gene matches: 1. Germline loops: CDR1 MNHNY, CDR2 SVGAGI (reference sequence). The CDR3 extends over 14 amino acids. CDR3 region: CASSYSTSGETQYF. The CDR3 DNA follows: TGTGCCAGCAGTTACTCTACTAGCGGAGAGACCCAGTACTTC.

Only a few counts were recorded for this clonotype. V and J are TRBV5-1 and TRBJ2-5; D is uncertain. Trimming stripped 10 bases from V and 0 bases from J, with 13 bases between. Looked up from germline, CDR1 is SGHRS and CDR2 is YFSETQ. The CDR3 is made up of 13 amino acids. CDR3 in amino acids: CASGFEHQETQYF. CDR3 in DNA: TGCGCCTCCGGGTTTGAACACCAAGAGACCCAGTACTTC.

This clonotype was seen only a few times. The chain recombines TRBV5-1 with TRBJ2-5; D remains ambiguous. Trimming shortened V by 0 bases and J by 1 base, and 10 bases separated the two germline ends. Germline loops: CDR1 SGHRS, CDR2 YFSETQ. The CDR3 spans 15 residues. The DNA for the CDR3 is TGCGCCAGCAGCTTGGATCGTCCAATCCAAGAGACCCAGTACTTC. Translation gives CASSLDRPIQETQYF. Together with reference TRBV5-1 and TRBJ2-5, the CDR3 gives the full variable domain: KAGVTQTPRYLIKTRGQQVTLSCSPISGHRSVSWYQQTPGQGLQFLFEYFSETQRNKGNFPGRFSGRQFSNSRSEMNVSTLELGDSALYLCASSLDRPIQETQYFGPGTRLLVL.

The chain employs TRBV29-1 and TRBJ1-4, with D unclear. The CDR3 runs to 13 residues. Germline V CDR1 and CDR2: SQVTM, ANQGSEA. V was trimmed by 4 bases and J by 4 bases, leaving 10 bases between them. CDR3 sequence: CSVVGPINEKLFF. Written as DNA, the CDR3 is TGCAGCGTTGTCGGGCCGATTAATGAAAAACTGTTTTTT.

The rearrangement joins TRBV25-1 to TRBJ1-6; the D gene is possibly TRBD1 (5 bases). CDR3 size: 15 residues. V lost 1 base to trimming and J lost 5 bases, with 9 bases between them. Germline assignment: CDR1 MGHDK and CDR2 SYGVNS. The CDR3: CASSESGTDNSPLHF. The CDR3 DNA follows: TGTGCCAGCAGTGAATCCGGGACGGATAATTCACCCCTCCACTTT.